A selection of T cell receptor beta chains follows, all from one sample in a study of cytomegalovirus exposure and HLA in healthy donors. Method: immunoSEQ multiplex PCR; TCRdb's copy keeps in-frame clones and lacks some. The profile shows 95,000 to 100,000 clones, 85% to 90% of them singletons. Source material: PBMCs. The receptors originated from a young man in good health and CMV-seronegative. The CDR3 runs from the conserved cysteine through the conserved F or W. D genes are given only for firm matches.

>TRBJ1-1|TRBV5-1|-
CASSGAMMANTEAFF
TGCGCCAGCAGCGGAGCGATGATGGCGAACACTGAAGCTTTCTTT
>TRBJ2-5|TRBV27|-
CASSLWKGQETQYF
TGTGCCAGCAGTTTATGGAAGGGGCAAGAGACCCAGTACTTC
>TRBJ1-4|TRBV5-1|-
CASSPVGGGVAEKLFF
TGCGCCAGCAGCCCCGTGGGGGGGGGTGTAGCTGAAAAACTGTTTTTT
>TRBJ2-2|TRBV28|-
CASRILVNTGELFF
TGTGCCAGCAGGATACTGGTGAACACCGGGGAGCTGTTTTTT
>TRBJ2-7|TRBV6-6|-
CASSYTDRYYEQYF
TGTGCCAGCAGTTACACCGACAGATACTACGAGCAGTACTTC
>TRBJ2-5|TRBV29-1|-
CSVEEGVYGQYF
TGCAGCGTTGAAGAAGGCGTTTACGGGCAGTACTTC
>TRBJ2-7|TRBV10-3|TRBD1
CAISGTGGSYEQYF
TGTGCCATCAGTGGGACAGGGGGCTCCTACGAGCAGTACTTC
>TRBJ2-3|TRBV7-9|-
CASRLTGSSTDTQYF
TGTGCCAGCAGACTTACAGGGTCTAGCACAGATACGCAGTATTTT
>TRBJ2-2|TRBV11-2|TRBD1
CASSFGTGRTGELFF
TGTGCCAGCAGCTTTGGGACAGGGAGGACCGGGGAGCTGTTTTTT
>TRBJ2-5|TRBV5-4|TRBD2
CASSLEVAGGPETQYF
TGTGCCAGCAGCTTGGAGGTAGCGGGGGGGCCGGAGACCCAGTACTTC
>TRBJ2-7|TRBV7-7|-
CASSLTRIDGEQYF
TGTGCCAGCAGCTTAACCAGGATCGATGGCGAGCAGTACTTC
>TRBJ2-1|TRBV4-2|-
CASSAARGSGYNEQFF
TGTGCCAGCAGCGCGGCGAGAGGATCGGGGTACAATGAGCAGTTCTTC